Below are 19 T cell receptor beta chains sequenced from a single sample in a study of beta chain features in type 1 diabetes. Reverse transcription of all isolated RNA meant that expressed TCRB transcripts were sequenced. Assay: immunoSEQ multiplex PCR; the TCRdb copy retains only in-frame clones and omits some. The top ten clones hold roughly 0.019% of a sample with 200,000 to 300,000 clones, more than 11% of them seen once. Study-level points and caveats: All four CD4+ subsets from Type 1 diabetes patients carried moderately but significantly shorter TCRB CDR3s.

These TCRs are of unknown antigen specificity. Material: naive CD4+ T cells from blood. The receptors here all came from a man aged 25-40 years with type 1 diabetes.

This sequence joins TRBV25-1 and TRBJ2-7; possibly TRBD1 for D (6 bases). CDR1 is MGHDK and CDR2 is SYGVNS in the germline V gene. Trimming stripped 6 bases from V and 7 bases from J, with 13 bases between. The CDR3 spans 12 residues. CDR3 DNA sequence: TGTGCCAGCAGCATAGGGGGTTGGGAGCAGTACTTC. Its protein is CASSIGGWEQYF.

This clone occurred a few times. The chain recombines TRBV15 with TRBJ1-2; tentative D call: TRBD1 (6 bases). Deletions cut 3 bases from V and 7 bases from J, with 15 bases between. The CDR3 loop spans 14 amino acids. CDR1 LNHNV and CDR2 YYDKDF come from the germline V gene (reference sequence). Written as DNA, the CDR3 is TGTGCCACCAGCAGGGACACAGGGCAGGCTGGCTACACCTTC. Its protein product is CATSRDTGQAGYTF.

This chain links TRBV9 with TRBJ1-2; D is undetermined. The germline V gene encodes CDR1 SGDLS and CDR2 YYNGEE. Between the trimmed V and J ends, which lost 5 bases and 4 bases, there was a span of 9 bases. CDR3 length: 12 amino acids. DNA of the CDR3: TGTGCCAGCAGAGACACACCCTATGGCTACACCTTC. Translated: CASRDTPYGYTF.

This clone has just a few counts. The genes are TRBV18 and TRBJ1-2; TRBD1 agrees at 7 bases. The CDR3 length is 13 residues. Germline-derived CDR1 and CDR2 are KGHSH and LQKENI. After removal of 6 bases from V and 4 bases from J, the junction contained 5 bases not matched to a gene. The CDR3 protein is CASSSQGFYGYTF. CDR3 DNA: TGTGCCAGCTCTTCACAGGGGTTCTATGGCTACACCTTC.

This clone occurred a few times. The V call is TRBV6-6, the J call TRBJ1-1; 7 bases fit TRBD1. CDR1 is MNHNY and CDR2 is SVGAGI in the germline V gene (reference sequence). The V and J ends lost 5 bases and 0 bases, in that order; junction bases with no gene match: 6. The CDR3 has 15 amino acids. Here the CDR3 DNA reads TGTGCCAGCAGTCCGGGGGACAGAATGAACACTGAAGCTTTCTTT. It yields the protein CASSPGDRMNTEAFF.

This clone showed up just a few times. The V call is TRBV4-1, the J call TRBJ2-6, with D tentatively TRBD2 (6 bases). Germline lookup yields CDR1 MGHRA and CDR2 YSYEKL. The CDR3 loop spans 19 amino acids. Trimming removed 3 bases from V and 0 bases from J, with 18 bases in between. This CDR3 reads CASSQAGGVLRSGANVLTF. The CDR3, as DNA: TGCGCCAGCAGCCAGGCCGGAGGGGTCTTACGCTCTGGGGCCAACGTCCTGACTTTC.

Only a few counts were recorded for this clone. The chain recombines TRBV7-9 with TRBJ2-2, with 7 positions matching TRBD2. Germline assignment: CDR1 SEHNR and CDR2 FQNEAQ (reference sequence). The CDR3 totals 16 residues. V lost 5 bases, J lost 0 bases, and 6 bases stayed unmatched. CDR3 sequence: CASSPTGGPNTGELFF. In DNA form, the CDR3 reads TGTGCCAGCAGCCCCACGGGAGGCCCGAACACCGGGGAGCTGTTTTTT.

This clone was counted a few times. The rearrangement joins TRBV29-1 to TRBJ2-5; 9 bases are a match to TRBD1. This CDR3 spans 13 amino acids. Trimming at V came to 7 bases and at J to 5 bases, leaving 8 bases not matched to a gene. CDR1 and CDR2 (germline): SQVTM, ANQGSEA. This chain's CDR3 is CSATTGGGETQYF. CDR3 coding DNA: TGCAGCGCCACGACAGGGGGGGGTGAGACCCAGTACTTC. Combining the CDR3 with reference TRBV29-1 and TRBJ2-5 gives the whole variable domain SAVISQKPSRDICQRGTSLTIQCQVDSQVTMMFWYRQQPGQSLTLIATANQGSEATYESGFVIDKFPISRPNLTFSTLTVSNMSPEDSSIYLCSATTGGGETQYFGPGTRLLVL.

CDR3 loop: CASSFFQEETQYF. For the CDR3, the DNA is TGTGCCAGCAGCTTTTTTCAGGAAGAGACCCAGTACTTC. The chain recombines TRBV7-9 with TRBJ2-5; no definite D call. Between the trimmed V and J ends, which lost 3 bases and 3 bases, there was a span of 8 bases. The germline V gene has CDR1 SEHNR and CDR2 FQNEAQ (reference sequence). The CDR3 has 13 amino acids.

A few counts support this clone. CDR3 nucleotide sequence: TGTGCCAGTAGTATGGACAGCTCGAGTTGGGGCACAGATACGCAGTATTTT. Its translation: CASSMDSSSWGTDTQYF. The chain combines TRBV19 with TRBJ2-3, with a tentative D call TRBD1 (6 bases). The CDR3 runs 17 residues. CDR1 is LNHDA and CDR2 is SQIVND in the germline V gene (reference sequence). V was pared by 3 bases and J by 1 base, with 17 bases between.

Only a few counts were recorded for this clone. V gene TRBV4-1 combines with J gene TRBJ2-1; TRBD2 matches 10 bases. The CDR3 runs to 16 residues. Trimming cost V 0 bases and J 4 bases; bases outside gene matches: 3. CDR1 and CDR2 from the germline V gene are MGHRA and YSYEKL. The CDR3 spells CASSQELAGKYNEQFF. CDR3 sequence (DNA): TGCGCCAGCAGCCAAGAACTAGCGGGAAAGTACAATGAGCAGTTCTTC.

The sample holds a few counts of this clone. The CDR3 reads CASSSMAPQETQYF. DNA of the CDR3: TGTGCCAGTAGTAGTATGGCCCCGCAAGAGACCCAGTACTTC. V gene TRBV19 combines with J gene TRBJ2-5, with unresolved D. The CDR3 is 14 amino acids. The V gene lost 4 bases and the J gene lost 2 bases, with 11 bases spanning the gap. The germline V gene has CDR1 LNHDA and CDR2 SQIVND (reference sequence).

This chain joins TRBV5-6 and TRBJ1-2, with 8 bases identical to TRBD1. The germline gives CDR1 SGHDT, CDR2 YYEEEE. After removal of 4 bases from V and 7 bases from J, the junction contained 9 bases not matched to a gene. This CDR3 spans 14 amino acids. The CDR3 sequence: CASSPWETGAGYTF. DNA of the CDR3: TGTGCCAGCAGCCCTTGGGAGACAGGGGCTGGCTACACCTTC.

CDR3 DNA: TGTGCCAGCAGGTTCATGACAGATGAAGCTTTCTTT. Protein sequence: CASRFMTDEAFF. The chain combines TRBV7-2 with TRBJ1-1, with a weak D call TRBD1 (5 bases). In germline, CDR1 is SGHTA, CDR2 FQGNSA. V gave up 6 bases and J gave up 7 bases, with 12 bases separating them. The CDR3 consists of 12 residues.

This chain connects TRBV10-3 to TRBJ2-4; a weak D match, TRBD2 (5 bases). This CDR3 has 15 residues. CDR1 ENHRY and CDR2 SYGVKD come from the germline V gene. V was pared by 0 bases and J by 5 bases, with 11 bases between. CDR3 sequence: CAISESGNNENIQYF. The CDR3, as DNA: TGTGCCATCAGTGAGTCCGGGAACAATGAAAACATTCAGTACTTC.

The chain uses TRBV9 and TRBJ2-7; 8 bases align to TRBD2. J gave up 2 bases and V 0 bases, and 4 bases lay outside the gene matches. This CDR3 is 15 amino acids long. CDR1 is SGDLS, CDR2 YYNGEE, per germline. The CDR3 sequence: CASSVATGGTYEQYF. CDR3 sequence (DNA): TGTGCCAGCAGCGTAGCTACGGGGGGGACCTACGAGCAGTACTTC. Variable domain in full (rest from reference TRBV9 and TRBJ2-7): DSGVTQTPKHLITATGQRVTLRCSPRSGDLSVYWYQQSLDQGLQFLIQYYNGEERAKGNILERFSAQQFPDLHSELNLSSLELGDSALYFCASSVATGGTYEQYFGPGTRLTVT.

As regards this clone: Other DNA sequences in the same sample also yield this CDR3. The chain recombines TRBV18 with TRBJ2-3, with 11 bases lining up with TRBD2. V lost 3 bases to trimming and J lost 0 bases; unmatched junction nucleotides: 2. The CDR3 sequence is 16 residues long. Germline V lookup: CDR1 KGHSH, CDR2 LQKENI. CDR3 sequence reads: CASSPRLAGSTDTQYF. The CDR3, as DNA: TGTGCCAGCTCACCGCGACTAGCGGGGAGCACAGATACGCAGTATTTT.

The J gene is TRBJ2-3, the V gene TRBV7-2, with D possibly being TRBD2 (6 bases). V lost 0 bases and J lost 1, with 14 bases in between. The CDR3 is made up of 17 amino acids. CDR1 SGHTA and CDR2 FQGNSA come from the germline V gene. The CDR3 DNA follows: TGTGCCAGCAGCTTAGCCTCAAGGGCTAGCGGCACAGATACGCAGTATTTT. Amino acids: CASSLASRASGTDTQYF.

The CDR3 DNA follows: TGCGCCAGCAGCTTAGGGCTAGCGGGAGTGTACGAGCAGTACTTC. It translates to CASSLGLAGVYEQYF. This chain links TRBV5-1 with TRBJ2-7; 10 bases are shared with TRBD2. The V gene's germline CDR1 is SGHRS and CDR2 YFSETQ. CDR3 length equals 15 residues. The junction had 6 bases not matched to a gene; V was cut back by 2 bases and J by 4 bases.